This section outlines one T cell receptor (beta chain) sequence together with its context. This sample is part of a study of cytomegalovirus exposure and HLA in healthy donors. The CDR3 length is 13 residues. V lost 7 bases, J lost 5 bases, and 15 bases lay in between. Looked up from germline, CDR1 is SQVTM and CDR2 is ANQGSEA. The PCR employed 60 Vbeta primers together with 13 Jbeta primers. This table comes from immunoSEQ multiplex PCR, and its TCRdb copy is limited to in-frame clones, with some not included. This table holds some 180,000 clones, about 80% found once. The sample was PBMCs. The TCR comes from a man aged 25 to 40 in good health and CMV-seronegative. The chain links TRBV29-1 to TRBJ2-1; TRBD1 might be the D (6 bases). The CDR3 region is CSGAQGANNEQFF. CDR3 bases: TGCAGCGGGGCACAGGGAGCCAACAATGAGCAGTTCTTC.